Listed here is a single TCR beta chain. The antigen is unknown. The protocol was immunoSEQ multiplex PCR, while the TCRdb copy is restricted to in-frame clones and leaves out a portion. The table includes roughly 110,000 clones, about 80% detected once. This sample is part of a study of T cell responses to AZD1222 COVID-19 vaccine. Whole-study findings and limits: Close to half of all spike-specific TCRs reportedly target regions of the variants that are unmutated.

The CDR3 contains 11 residues. Trimming stripped 0 bases from V and 5 bases from J, with 4 bases between. Germline CDR1 and CDR2: GTSNPN and SVGIG (reference sequence). Specimen: peripheral blood, collected on day 0 of AZD1222 vaccination. This sequence originates from an adult in good health. This chain uses TRBV30 with TRBJ2-5; D is unresolved. CDR3 residues: CAWSVRETQYF. Here the CDR3 DNA reads TGTGCCTGGAGTGTACGGGAGACCCAGTACTTC. The full variable domain, its missing parts supplied by reference TRBV30 and TRBJ2-5, is SQTIHQWPATLVQPVGSPLSLECTVEGTSNPNLYWYRQAAGRGLQLLFYSVGIGQISSEVPQNLSASRPQDRQFILSSKKLLLSDSGFYLCAWSVRETQYFGPGTRLLVL.